Listed here are 8 T cell receptor beta chains from one sample, sequenced in a study of early T cells in non-severe SARS-CoV-2 infection (dated by TCRdb to the early 2020s). Library preparation employed 5' RACE. Sequenced on a NextSeq 500. The public sequencing data were trimmed at Q25 with fastp and processed into clonotypes with MiXCR by TCRdb, which kept only in-frame beta chains. Rows merge per CDR3 protein into single entries with the most common DNA and genes. The sample records about 110,000 distinct CDR3 sequences, about an eighth of which are singletons. The ten biggest clones cover 3.1% of the sample. The sequencing sample was made of whole blood. These TCRs come from an adult who was a healthcare worker with PCR-confirmed SARS-CoV-2 infection or an uninfected control (not recorded which).

The chain carries TRBV5-4 and TRBJ1-1, with D possibly TRBD1 on 6 matching bases. Between the trimmed V and J ends, which lost 4 bases and 1 base, there was a span of 17 bases. The length of the CDR3 is 16 residues. CDR1 is SGHNT and CDR2 is YYREEE in the germline V gene (reference sequence). CDR3 sequence reads: CASSPANRQANTEAFF. Written as DNA, the CDR3 is TGTGCCAGCAGCCCCGCCAACAGACAGGCGAACACTGAAGCTTTCTTT.

The chain carries TRBV7-2 and TRBJ2-1; D may correspond to TRBD1 or TRBD2 (5 bases each). The V end was cut by 4 bases, the J end by 6 bases, with 22 bases between. CDR1 and CDR2 (germline): SGHTA, FQGNSA. The CDR3 has 17 residues. The CDR3 is CASSSSLTGPPSNEQFF. In nucleotides, the CDR3 is TGTGCCAGCAGCTCTAGTCTTACGGGACCACCATCCAATGAGCAGTTCTTC.

The CDR3 region has the DNA TGTGCCAGCCGGGCGCTCAGCCGAGGGGAGCAGTACTTC. It is translated as CASRALSRGEQYF. The chain uses TRBV6-5 and TRBJ2-7; a weak D match, TRBD2 (5 bases). The CDR3 totals 13 residues. The germline V and J ends were trimmed by 8 bases and 7 bases, with 18 bases remaining between them. The germline gives CDR1 MNHEY, CDR2 SVGAGI.

The sample holds a few counts of this clonotype. The chain links TRBV9 to TRBJ2-3; 8 bases line up with TRBD2. Unmatched junction bases numbered 5, after V lost 4 bases and J lost 1 base. The CDR3 sequence is 15 residues long. The germline V gene encodes CDR1 SGDLS and CDR2 YYNGEE. The DNA for the CDR3 is TGTGCCAGCAGCCCGGGGGGGGTCGGCACAGATACGCAGTATTTT. Translating gives CASSPGGVGTDTQYF.

This clonotype was observed many times. The V call is TRBV3-1, the J call TRBJ1-5; D is undetermined. Germline values: CDR1 LGHDT, CDR2 YNNKEL (reference sequence). This CDR3 has 12 amino acids. V lost 1 base and J 6 bases, leaving 4 bases between the germline ends. The CDR3 region is CASSQGGQPQHF. The CDR3 nucleotides are TGTGCCAGCAGCCAAGGGGGTCAGCCCCAGCATTTT.

This clonotype was recorded many times. CDR3: CASSLDFVSGANVLTF. The DNA of the CDR3 is TGTGCCAGCAGCTTAGATTTCGTCTCTGGGGCCAACGTCCTGACTTTC. The chain recombines TRBV11-2 with TRBJ2-6; the D is unclear. Trimming took 0 bases from V and 0 from J, leaving 6 bases between them. CDR1 and CDR2 from the germline V gene are SGHAT and FQNNGV. The CDR3 runs 16 residues. Looking up the rest from reference TRBV11-2 and TRBJ2-6 gives the full variable domain: EAGVAQSPRYKIIEKRQSVAFWCNPISGHATLYWYQQILGQGPKLLIQFQNNGVVDDSQLPKDRFSAERLKGVDSTLKIQPAKLEDSAVYLCASSLDFVSGANVLTFGAGSRLTVL.

This clonotype showed up many times. This sequence joins TRBV7-2 and TRBJ2-3; the D is unclear. The germline V gene has CDR1 SGHTA and CDR2 FQGNSA. V was clipped by 5 bases and J by 3 bases, with 9 bases between them. The length of the CDR3 is 13 residues. CDR3 nucleotides: TGTGCCAGCAGCCTTCAGTGGACAGATACGCAGTATTTT. Amino acid sequence: CASSLQWTDTQYF.

This clonotype was seen a handful of times. This chain links TRBV12-3 or TRBV12-4 with TRBJ2-1; TRBD2 matches at 16 bases. The J segment lost 2 bases and the V segment lost 2 bases, leaving 3 bases of the junction unmatched. The CDR3 has 18 residues. The CDR3 region has the DNA TGTGCCAGCAGTTTATACGGGACTAGCGGGGGGGCCTACAATGAGCAGTTCTTC. Its translation is CASSLYGTSGGAYNEQFF.